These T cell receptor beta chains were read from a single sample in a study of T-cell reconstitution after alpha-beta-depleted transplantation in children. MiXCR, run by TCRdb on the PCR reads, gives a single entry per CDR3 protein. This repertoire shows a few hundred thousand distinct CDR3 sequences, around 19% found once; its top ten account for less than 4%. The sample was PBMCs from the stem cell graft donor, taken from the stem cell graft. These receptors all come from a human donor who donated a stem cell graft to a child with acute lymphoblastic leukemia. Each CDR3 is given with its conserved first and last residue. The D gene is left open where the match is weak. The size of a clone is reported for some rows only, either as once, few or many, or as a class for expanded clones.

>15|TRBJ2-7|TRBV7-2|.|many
CASSPRDINSYEQYF
TGTGCCAGCAGCCCCCGGGACATCAATTCCTACGAGCAGTACTTC
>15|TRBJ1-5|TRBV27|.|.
CASSPITSGNQPQHF
TGTGCCAGCAGTCCAATAACAAGTGGCAATCAGCCCCAGCATTTT
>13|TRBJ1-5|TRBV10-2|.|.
CASTGESNQPQHF
TGCGCCAGCACGGGAGAAAGCAATCAGCCCCAGCATTTT
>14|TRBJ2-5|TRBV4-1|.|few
CASSQVGKEETQYF
TGCGCCAGCAGCCAAGTGGGAAAGGAAGAGACCCAGTACTTC
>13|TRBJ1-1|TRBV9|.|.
CASSGVGDTEAFF
TGTGCCAGCAGCGGTGTCGGGGACACTGAAGCTTTCTTT
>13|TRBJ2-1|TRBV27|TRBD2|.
CASSLTSGSEQFF
TGTGCCAGCAGTTTGACTAGCGGGAGTGAGCAGTTCTTC
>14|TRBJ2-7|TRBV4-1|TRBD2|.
CASSQDAGGYEQYF
TGCGCCAGCAGCCAAGATGCGGGGGGTTACGAGCAGTACTTC
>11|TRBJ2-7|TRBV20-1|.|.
CSGAQGREQYF
TGCAGTGGTGCGCAGGGGCGCGAGCAGTACTTC
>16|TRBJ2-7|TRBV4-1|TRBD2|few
CASSRSGLAGGYEQYF
TGCGCCAGCAGCCGAAGTGGGCTAGCGGGAGGGTACGAGCAGTACTTC
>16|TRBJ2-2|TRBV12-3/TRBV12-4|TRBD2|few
CASSSLAETNTGELFF
TGTGCCAGCAGCTCTCTAGCGGAGACGAACACCGGGGAGCTGTTTTTT
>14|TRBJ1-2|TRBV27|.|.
CASSLVGKIYGYTF
TGTGCCAGCAGTTTAGTTGGGAAGATCTATGGCTACACCTTC
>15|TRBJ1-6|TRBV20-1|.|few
CSARPPREGNSPLHF
TGCAGTGCTAGGCCACCTAGGGAAGGGAATTCACCCCTCCACTTT
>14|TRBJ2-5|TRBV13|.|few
CASSLNLAPETQYF
TGTGCCAGCAGCTTAAACCTGGCGCCGGAGACCCAGTACTTC
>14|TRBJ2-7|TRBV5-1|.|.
CASSSAGQRYEQYF
TGCGCCAGCAGCTCCGCGGGACAGCGCTACGAGCAGTACTTC
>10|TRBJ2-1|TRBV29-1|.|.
CSADNNEQFF
TGCAGCGCTGACAACAATGAGCAGTTCTTC
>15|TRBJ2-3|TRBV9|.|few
CASSAEVGSADTQYF
TGTGCCAGCAGCGCCGAGGTGGGGAGCGCAGATACGCAGTATTTT
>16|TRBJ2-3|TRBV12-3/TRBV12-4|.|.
CASSLSAVGGADTQYF
TGTGCCAGCAGTTTAAGCGCGGTTGGAGGGGCAGATACGCAGTATTTT
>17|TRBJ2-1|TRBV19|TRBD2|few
CASSIDPISGSTHEQFF
TGTGCCAGTAGTATAGATCCCATTAGCGGGAGTACCCATGAGCAGTTCTTC
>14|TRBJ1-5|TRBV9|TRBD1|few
CASSVGDSLAPQHF
TGTGCCAGCAGCGTGGGGGACAGTCTTGCGCCCCAGCATTTT
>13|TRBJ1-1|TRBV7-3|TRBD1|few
CASSSLGGPEAFF
TGTGCCAGCAGCTCGCTAGGGGGCCCTGAAGCTTTCTTT
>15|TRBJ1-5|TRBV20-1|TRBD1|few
CSAFRDRRGVEPQHF
TGCAGTGCTTTTAGGGACAGGAGGGGGGTCGAGCCCCAGCATTTT
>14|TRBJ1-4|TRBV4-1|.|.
CASSQLATNEKLFF
TGCGCCAGCAGCCAACTAGCAACTAATGAAAAACTGTTTTTT
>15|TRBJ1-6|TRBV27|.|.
CASSLGAAFDSPLHF
TGTGCCAGCAGTTTGGGGGCCGCGTTTGATTCACCCCTCCACTTT
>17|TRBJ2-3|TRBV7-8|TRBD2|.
CASSLGSGGISADTQYF
TGTGCCAGCAGCTTAGGATCGGGAGGAATCTCGGCAGATACGCAGTATTTT
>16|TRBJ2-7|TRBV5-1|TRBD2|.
CASSLTGSGGGYEQYF
TGCGCCAGCAGCTTGACGGGATCCGGGGGGGGCTACGAGCAGTACTTC
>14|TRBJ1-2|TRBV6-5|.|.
CASSPSTGFYGYTF
TGTGCCAGCAGTCCCTCGACAGGCTTCTATGGCTACACCTTC
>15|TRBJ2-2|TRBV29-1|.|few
CSVYGKSANTGELFF
TGCAGCGTTTACGGGAAATCCGCGAACACCGGGGAGCTGTTTTTT
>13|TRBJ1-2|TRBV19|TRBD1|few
CASSIATGDGYTF
TGTGCCAGTAGTATAGCGACAGGGGACGGCTACACCTTC
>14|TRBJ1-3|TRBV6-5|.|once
CASSYGVFGNTIYF
TGTGCCAGCAGTTACGGTGTTTTCGGAAACACCATATATTTT
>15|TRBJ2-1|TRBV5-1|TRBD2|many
CASSFSSGTYNEQFF
TGCGCCAGCAGCTTTTCTAGCGGGACATACAATGAGCAGTTCTTC
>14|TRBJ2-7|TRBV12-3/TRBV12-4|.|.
CASRGTDSVYEQYF
TGTGCCAGCAGGGGGACGGACAGTGTCTACGAGCAGTACTTC
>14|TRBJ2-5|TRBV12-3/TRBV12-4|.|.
CASSFWGVEETQYF
TGTGCCAGCAGTTTTTGGGGGGTGGAGGAGACCCAGTACTTC
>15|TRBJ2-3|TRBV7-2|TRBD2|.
CASSGYGTSGDTQYF
TGTGCCAGCAGCGGATACGGGACTAGCGGAGATACGCAGTATTTT
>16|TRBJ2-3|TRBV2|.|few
CASSEAYPYSTDTQYF
TGTGCCAGCAGTGAAGCGTACCCTTATAGCACAGATACGCAGTATTTT
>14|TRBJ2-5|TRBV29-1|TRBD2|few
CSVRGLAGEETQYF
TGCAGCGTAAGGGGACTAGCGGGAGAGGAGACCCAGTACTTC
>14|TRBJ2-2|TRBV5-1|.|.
CASRGLKNTGELFF
TGCGCCAGCAGAGGATTAAAAAACACCGGGGAGCTGTTTTTT
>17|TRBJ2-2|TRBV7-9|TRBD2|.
CASSPGTSGRNTGELFF
TGTGCCAGCAGCCCCGGGACTAGCGGGAGAAACACCGGGGAGCTGTTTTTT
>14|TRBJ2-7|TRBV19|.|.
CASSIVPGVYEQYF
TGTGCCAGTAGTATCGTCCCGGGCGTCTACGAGCAGTACTTC
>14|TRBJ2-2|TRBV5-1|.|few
CASSLGQAIGELFF
TGCGCCAGCAGCTTGGGGCAGGCTATCGGGGAGCTGTTTTTT
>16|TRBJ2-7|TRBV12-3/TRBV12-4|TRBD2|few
CASSFPRSGGFYEQYF
TGTGCCAGCAGTTTTCCACGTAGCGGGGGATTCTACGAGCAGTACTTC
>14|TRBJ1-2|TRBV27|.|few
CASSPFEGGYGYTF
TGTGCCAGCAGTCCCTTTGAAGGGGGCTATGGCTACACCTTC
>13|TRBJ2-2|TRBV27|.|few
CASSLFATGELFF
TGTGCCAGCAGTTTATTTGCCACCGGGGAGCTGTTTTTT
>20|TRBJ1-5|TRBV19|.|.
CASSSGTSDELKGSNQPQHF
TGTGCCAGTAGCTCAGGGACCTCGGACGAGTTGAAAGGTAGCAATCAGCCCCAGCATTTT
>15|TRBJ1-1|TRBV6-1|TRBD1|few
CASRPQGVLNTEAFF
TGTGCCAGCAGACCACAGGGGGTACTGAACACTGAAGCTTTCTTT
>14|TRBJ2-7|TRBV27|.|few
CASSLVGNPYEQYF
TGTGCCAGCAGTTTGGTCGGAAACCCCTACGAGCAGTACTTC
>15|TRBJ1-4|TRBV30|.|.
CAWSVAGSAFEKLFF
TGTGCCTGGAGTGTAGCGGGGTCGGCGTTCGAAAAACTGTTTTTT
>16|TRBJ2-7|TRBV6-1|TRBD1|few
CASRTGDRGLRGEQYF
TGTGCCAGCAGAACGGGGGACAGGGGCCTTCGGGGCGAGCAGTACTTC
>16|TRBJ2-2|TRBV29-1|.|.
CSVEDPQHGWAGELFF
TGCAGCGTTGAAGATCCCCAGCACGGATGGGCCGGGGAGCTGTTTTTT
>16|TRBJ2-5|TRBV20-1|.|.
CSSDSILQLYQETQYF
TGCAGTTCCGATTCGATATTGCAACTTTACCAAGAGACCCAGTACTTC
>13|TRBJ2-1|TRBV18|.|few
CASSPLAPDEQFF
TGTGCCAGCTCACCACTGGCTCCCGATGAGCAGTTCTTC
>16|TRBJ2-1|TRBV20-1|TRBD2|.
CSARVPAGVSYNEQFF
TGCAGTGCTAGAGTCCCAGCGGGGGTTTCCTACAATGAGCAGTTCTTC
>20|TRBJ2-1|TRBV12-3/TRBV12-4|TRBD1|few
CASSPSSTGWLLKSYNEQFF
TGTGCCAGCAGCCCAAGCTCGACAGGGTGGCTCCTGAAATCCTACAATGAGCAGTTCTTC
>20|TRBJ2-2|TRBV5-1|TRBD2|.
CASSLKGLAGRFGSTGELFF
TGCGCCAGCAGCTTGAAGGGGCTAGCGGGACGCTTTGGGAGCACCGGGGAGCTGTTTTTT
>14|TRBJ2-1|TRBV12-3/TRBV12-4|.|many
CASSLGMEYNEQFF
TGTGCCAGCAGTTTGGGGATGGAGTACAATGAGCAGTTCTTC